The 3 T cell receptor beta chains below come from one sample, sequenced in a study of T cell responses to AZD1222 COVID-19 vaccine. The data were produced by immunoSEQ multiplex PCR, yet TCRdb's version contains in-frame clones alone and is incomplete. Here the sample spans approximately 64,000 clones, 84% being singletons. The sequenced sample was peripheral blood, obtained on day 0 of AZD1222 vaccination. These receptors all come from an adult in good health.

The chain couples TRBV5-8 to TRBJ2-1; the D call may be TRBD1 or TRBD2 (6 bases each). This CDR3 has 13 residues. Trimming removed 2 bases from V and 15 bases from J, with 18 bases in between. Germline V gene data show CDR1 as SGHTS and CDR2 as YDEGEE. Here the CDR3 reads CASSFSGGNSPFF. The DNA for the CDR3 is TGTGCCAGCAGCTTCTCCGGGGGCAACTCTCCGTTCTTC.

The chain employs TRBV6-6 and TRBJ2-7; TRBD1 matches 10 bases. Germline V gene data show CDR1 as MNHNY and CDR2 as SVGAGI (reference sequence). The length of the CDR3 is 15 residues. V gave up 6 bases and J gave up 0 bases; unmatched junction bases: 5. CDR3 amino acids: CASSATGGPSYEQYF. The CDR3 coding sequence is TGTGCCAGCAGCGCGACAGGGGGCCCCTCCTACGAGCAGTACTTC.

The V gene is TRBV5-8, the J gene TRBJ1-5; no clear D. The CDR3 consists of 13 residues. V was shortened by 1 base and J by 7 bases, with 9 bases between the two germline ends. Germline CDR1 SGHTS, CDR2 YDEGEE. In DNA, the CDR3 is TGTGCCAGCAGCTTGTATCCGTCGCAGCCCCAGCATTTT. It translates to CASSLYPSQPQHF.